The rows below give T cell receptor beta chains drawn from one sample of a study of neurological immune-mediated disorders. TCRdb independently ran MiXCR on the 5' RACE reads; one entry per CDR3 protein. The sample lists tens of thousands of distinct CDR3 sequences, more than 8.5% occurring once. The material sequenced was PBMCs. The receptors shown here come from a woman aged 40-49 years in good health. Each CDR3 is given with its conserved first and last residue. Fields, in order: clone size, J gene, D gene, V gene, CDR3 DNA, CDR3 protein. A D gene is named only where the DNA matches it firmly. Some rows have no size entry. The others give once, few or many, or a class for an expanded clone.

many,TRBJ2-3,.,TRBV14,TGTGCCAGCAGCCAAGATGGACCCAGGAGGCAGTATTTT,CASSQDGPRRQYF
many,TRBJ2-3,.,TRBV29-1,TGCAGCGTTGTAAGGCAGGGTACGCAGTATTTT,CSVVRQGTQYF
.,TRBJ2-1,TRBD1,TRBV7-3,TGTGCCAACAGCTCGGACAGGGGGCTCTACAATGAGCAGTTCTTC,CANSSDRGLYNEQFF
many,TRBJ2-1,.,TRBV7-3,TGTGCCAGCACTAACGGGGTCGGTGAGCAGTTCTTC,CASTNGVGEQFF
.,TRBJ2-1,.,TRBV24-1,TGTGCCACCAGTGACTCCGGGACTCTTCAGTTCTTC,CATSDSGTLQFF
many,TRBJ2-1,.,TRBV4-3,TGCGCCAGCAGCCAAGAGGGTCCGCCCCTGAGCTCCTACAATGAGCAGTTCTTC,CASSQEGPPLSSYNEQFF
many,TRBJ2-7,.,TRBV6-2/TRBV6-3,TGTGCCAGCAGTCTCCAGGACAGACTTCCATCGAAGGGGTACTTC,CASSLQDRLPSKGYF
many,TRBJ2-5,TRBD2,TRBV7-2,TGTGCCAGCAGCTCAAGAGGACTAGCGGGGGGCCGAGAGACCCAGTACTTC,CASSSRGLAGGRETQYF
medium-sized,TRBJ2-7,TRBD1,TRBV5-1,TGCGCCAGCAGCCTGACCGGGACAGGTCTCCAGTCCGAGCAGTACTTC,CASSLTGTGLQSEQYF
many,TRBJ1-1,.,TRBV3-1,TGTGCCAGCAGCCTACTCGGGGGAGGGGGGAACACTGAAGCTTTCTTT,CASSLLGGGGNTEAFF
many,TRBJ2-1,.,TRBV5-1,TGCGCCAGCAGCTTGGATTGGGGTAATGAGCAGTTCTTC,CASSLDWGNEQFF
many,TRBJ2-5,.,TRBV6-6,TGTGCCAGCAGTTACTTCTCCGGGACACCCGGGGAAGAGACCCAGTACTTC,CASSYFSGTPGEETQYF
many,TRBJ1-4,.,TRBV29-1,TGCAGCGTTGGGGCCGGGGGGGAAAAACTGTTTTTT,CSVGAGGEKLFF
many,TRBJ1-5,TRBD1,TRBV3-1,TGTGCCAGCAAAACAGGGGATCAGCCCCAGCATTTT,CASKTGDQPQHF
.,TRBJ2-7,TRBD2,TRBV20-1,TGCAGTGCTAGAGTCGACAAAACCCTAGCGGGGGGCTTCTACGAGCAGTACTTC,CSARVDKTLAGGFYEQYF
many,TRBJ2-7,TRBD2,TRBV20-1,TGCAGTGCCCCTCGTGCGGGAGCAGGCGAGCAGTACTTC,CSAPRAGAGEQYF
many,TRBJ1-4,.,TRBV10-3,TGTGCCATCAGTGAGTCGACCGAAAAACTGTTTTTT,CAISESTEKLFF
many,TRBJ1-2,.,TRBV29-1,TGCAGCGCTAACCTGGCGGGAACCGGGGATTATGGCTACACCTTC,CSANLAGTGDYGYTF
many,TRBJ1-6,.,TRBV11-2,TGTGCCAGCAGCCCCCTATATAATTCACCCCTCCACTTT,CASSPLYNSPLHF
.,TRBJ1-1,.,TRBV7-8,TGTGCCAGCAGCTCCGGGTGGACTGAAGCTTTCTTC,CASSSGWTEAFF
many,TRBJ2-1,.,TRBV4-1,TGCGCCAGCAGCCAAGTAGACGGATTTCACGTCTACAATGAGCAGTTCTTC,CASSQVDGFHVYNEQFF
many,TRBJ2-5,TRBD1,TRBV4-3,TGCGCCAGCAGCCAGGCCACAGGGGACGAGACCCAGTACTTC,CASSQATGDETQYF
many,TRBJ2-7,.,TRBV12-3/TRBV12-4,TGTGCCAGCAGTTTAATGGGTAGCGGTACCTACGAGCAGTACTTC,CASSLMGSGTYEQYF
many,TRBJ2-3,TRBD2,TRBV12-3/TRBV12-4,TGTGCCAGCAGGGGGACTAGCGGGGCACGGTTAGGGGATACGCAGTATTTT,CASRGTSGARLGDTQYF
many,TRBJ2-2,.,TRBV2,TGTGCCAGCAGAGCCGTTGGGGGCGGGACCGGGGAGCTGTTTTTT,CASRAVGGGTGELFF
many,TRBJ1-1,TRBD1,TRBV29-1,TGCAGCGGCCTGTCGGGACAGAGTCACACTGAAGCTTTCTTT,CSGLSGQSHTEAFF
many,TRBJ2-1,.,TRBV5-1,TGCGCCAGCAGCACCGGGACCGTAGGCGGGAATGAGCAGTTCTTC,CASSTGTVGGNEQFF
many,TRBJ1-1,TRBD1,TRBV5-1,TGCGCCAGCAGCTTGCAAGGGACAGTCAACACTGAAGCTTTCTTT,CASSLQGTVNTEAFF
many,TRBJ1-6,TRBD1,TRBV5-6,TGTGCCAGCGCCCGTTGGGGGACAGACTATAATTCACCCCTCCACTTT,CASARWGTDYNSPLHF
many,TRBJ1-2,.,TRBV6-5,TGTGCCAGCAGTTACTCAGTTAACTATGGCTACACCTTC,CASSYSVNYGYTF
many,TRBJ1-2,.,TRBV29-1,TGCAGCGTTGGAGGGATTGGGGGCGCGTCAAACTATGGCTACACCTTC,CSVGGIGGASNYGYTF
many,TRBJ2-3,TRBD2,TRBV5-1,TGCGCCAGCAGCCCGGCGCTCCACGGCGGGGGGACAGATACGCAGTATTTT,CASSPALHGGGTDTQYF
many,TRBJ2-1,.,TRBV11-3,TGTGCCAGCAGCGTTTCCGGGAATCTGGGCTCACATGAGCAGTTCTTC,CASSVSGNLGSHEQFF
many,TRBJ1-2,.,TRBV2,TGTGCCAGCCCCAAGGGCGGCTATGGCTACACCTTC,CASPKGGYGYTF
.,TRBJ1-3,.,TRBV12-3/TRBV12-4,TGTGCCAGTTGCCTCAGGGCTACTGGAAACACCATATATTTT,CASCLRATGNTIYF
many,TRBJ1-1,.,TRBV3-1,TGTGCCAGCAGCCAATGGGAAGGGACTGAAGCTTTCTTT,CASSQWEGTEAFF
many,TRBJ1-2,.,TRBV3-1,TGTGCCAGCAGCCACAGGGTGGGCTACACCTTC,CASSHRVGYTF
.,TRBJ1-3,.,TRBV9,TGTGCCAGCAGAGCCCCGATGGGGGGCGTAGAAACCATATATTTT,CASRAPMGGVETIYF
many,TRBJ2-7,.,TRBV15,TGTGCCACCAGCAGAGAAACGACAGCCAAAACCTACGAGCAGTACTTC,CATSRETTAKTYEQYF
many,TRBJ1-2,TRBD1,TRBV29-1,TGCAGCGAAATCGGACAGGGTGACTATGGCTACACCTTC,CSEIGQGDYGYTF
.,TRBJ1-1,.,TRBV6-2/TRBV6-3,TGTGCCAGCACCAACAGTCCGAACACTGAAGCTTTCTTT,CASTNSPNTEAFF
.,TRBJ2-2,.,TRBV7-8,TGTGCCAGTAGCCCCACCCGGTTTGGGGACACTGGGGAGCTGTTTTTT,CASSPTRFGDTGELFF
many,TRBJ2-7,.,TRBV27,TGTGCCAGCAGTCTAACCGCGATTTCCTACGAGCAGTACTTC,CASSLTAISYEQYF
many,TRBJ2-1,TRBD2,TRBV9,TGTGCCAGCAGCGTAGCTCCGTCTAGCGGGAGTATTGAGCAGTTCTTC,CASSVAPSSGSIEQFF
many,TRBJ2-7,.,TRBV6-5,TGTGCCAGCAGTTACGTTGCGGAGGGTAGGGAGCAGTACTTC,CASSYVAEGREQYF